Only a few counts were recorded for the clone carrying this T cell receptor (beta chain). Its antigen is undetermined. This sample was included in a study of T cells after yellow fever vaccination. Overall study: Preparing low-cell-number fractions relied on SMART-Seq v4 Ultra Low Input. Whole-study results and caveats: When the response was secondary, it was weaker but reached its peak faster, day 5 versus 15.

It was through 5'RACE template switching that TCR cDNA was made, with a universal primer site and UMIs added. TCRdb re-derived calls from the 5' RACE reads in MiXCR, one entry per CDR3 protein. The sample contains fewer than 400,000 distinct CDR3 sequences, about 10% of which appear only once. The CDR3 spans 14 residues. V was shortened by 6 bases and J by 4 bases, with 15 bases between the two germline ends. The sequence was obtained from a man aged 18 to 29 who received the YFV17D yellow fever vaccine. This chain links TRBV12-3 or TRBV12-4 with TRBJ2-5; possible D gene TRBD2, 5 bases. The specimen comprised CD4+ T cells sorted from PBMCs, sampled 45 days after the yellow fever booster vaccination. CDR3 in DNA: TGTGCCAGCAGCCCTGAGGGTTGGGGAGAGACCCAGTACTTC. It specifies CASSPEGWGETQYF.